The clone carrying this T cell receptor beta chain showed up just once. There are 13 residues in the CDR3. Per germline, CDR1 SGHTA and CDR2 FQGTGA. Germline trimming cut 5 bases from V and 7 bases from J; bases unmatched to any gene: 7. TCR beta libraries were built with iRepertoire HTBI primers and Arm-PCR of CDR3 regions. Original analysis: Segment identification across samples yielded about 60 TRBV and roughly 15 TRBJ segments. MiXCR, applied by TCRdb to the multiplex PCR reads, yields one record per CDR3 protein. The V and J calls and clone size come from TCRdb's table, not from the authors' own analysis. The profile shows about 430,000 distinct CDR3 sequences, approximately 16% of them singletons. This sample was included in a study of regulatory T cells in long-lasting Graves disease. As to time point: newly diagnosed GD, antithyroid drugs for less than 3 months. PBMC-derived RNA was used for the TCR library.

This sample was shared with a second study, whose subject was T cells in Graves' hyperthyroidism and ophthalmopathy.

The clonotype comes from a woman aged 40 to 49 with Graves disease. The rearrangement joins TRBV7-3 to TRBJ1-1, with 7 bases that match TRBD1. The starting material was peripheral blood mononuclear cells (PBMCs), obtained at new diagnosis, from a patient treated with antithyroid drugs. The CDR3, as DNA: TGTGCCAGCAGCAACCCGACAGGGTTTGAAGCTTTCTTT. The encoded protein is CASSNPTGFEAFF.